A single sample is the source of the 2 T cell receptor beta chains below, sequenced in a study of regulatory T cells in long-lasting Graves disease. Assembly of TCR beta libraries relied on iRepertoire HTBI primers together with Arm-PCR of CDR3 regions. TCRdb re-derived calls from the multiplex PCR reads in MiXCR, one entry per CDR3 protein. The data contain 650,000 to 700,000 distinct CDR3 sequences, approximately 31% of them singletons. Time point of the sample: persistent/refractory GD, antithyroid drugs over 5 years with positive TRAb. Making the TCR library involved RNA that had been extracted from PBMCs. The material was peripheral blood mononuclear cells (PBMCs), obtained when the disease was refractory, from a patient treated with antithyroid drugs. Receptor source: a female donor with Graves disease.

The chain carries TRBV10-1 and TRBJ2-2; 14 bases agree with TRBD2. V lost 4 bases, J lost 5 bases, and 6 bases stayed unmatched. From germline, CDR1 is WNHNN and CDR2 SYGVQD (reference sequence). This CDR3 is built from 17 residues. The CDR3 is CASSVTSGRGATGELFF. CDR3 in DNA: TGCGCCAGCAGTGTGACTAGCGGGAGGGGTGCAACCGGGGAGCTGTTTTTT.

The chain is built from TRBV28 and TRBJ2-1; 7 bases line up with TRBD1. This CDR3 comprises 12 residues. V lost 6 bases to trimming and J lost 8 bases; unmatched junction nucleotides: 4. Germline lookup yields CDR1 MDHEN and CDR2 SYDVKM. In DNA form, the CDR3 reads TGTGCCAGCAGCACAGGGGTCGATGAGCAGTTCTTC. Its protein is CASSTGVDEQFF.